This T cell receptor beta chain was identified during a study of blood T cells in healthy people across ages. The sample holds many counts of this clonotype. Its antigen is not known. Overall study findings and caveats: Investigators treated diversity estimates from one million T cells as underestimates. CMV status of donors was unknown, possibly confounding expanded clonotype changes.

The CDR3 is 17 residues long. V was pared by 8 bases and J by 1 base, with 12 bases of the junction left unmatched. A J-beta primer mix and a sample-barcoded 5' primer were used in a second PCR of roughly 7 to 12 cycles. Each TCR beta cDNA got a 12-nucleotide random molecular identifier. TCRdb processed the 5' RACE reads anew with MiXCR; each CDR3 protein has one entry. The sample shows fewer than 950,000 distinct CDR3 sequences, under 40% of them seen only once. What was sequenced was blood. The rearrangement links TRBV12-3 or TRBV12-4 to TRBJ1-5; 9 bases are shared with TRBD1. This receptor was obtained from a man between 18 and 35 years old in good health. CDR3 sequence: CASVPGQGDGSNQPQHF. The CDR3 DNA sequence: TGTGCCAGCGTGCCGGGACAGGGAGATGGGAGCAATCAGCCCCAGCATTTT.